These 30 T cell receptor beta chains originate from one sample sequenced in a study of cytomegalovirus exposure and HLA in healthy donors. The PCR ran on 60 Vbeta and 13 Jbeta primers. TCRdb keeps only in-frame clones here, not all; method: immunoSEQ multiplex PCR. Of about 160,000 clones listed, 80% to 90% are singletons. Sequenced sample: PBMCs. These receptors came from a woman aged 18-29 years in good health and CMV-seronegative.

The V gene is TRBV4-1, the J gene TRBJ1-4; tentative D call: TRBD1 (6 bases). Germline CDR1 and CDR2: MGHRA and YSYEKL. V dropped 4 bases and J dropped 4 bases, with 13 bases sitting between them. CDR3 length: 15 amino acids. CDR3 protein: CASSRTGPFNEKLFF. CDR3 sequence (DNA): TGCGCCAGCAGCCGCACAGGGCCATTTAATGAAAAACTGTTTTTT.

V gene TRBV4-3 combines with J gene TRBJ2-7, with TRBD1 identical over 10 bases. CDR1 is LGHNA, CDR2 YSLEER, per germline. The CDR3 runs to 19 residues. Losses at the gene ends were 1 base for V and 3 bases for J; bases not matched to a gene: 15. The DNA for the CDR3 is TGCGCCAGCAGCCAAGGACAGGGGGCTTCTAGCGGAAGGATCTACGAGCAGTACTTC. Its translation: CASSQGQGASSGRIYEQYF.

This clone was counted between two and nine times. This chain joins TRBV19 and TRBJ2-1, with 8 bases that match TRBD2. Germline assignment: CDR1 LNHDA and CDR2 SQIVND (reference sequence). CDR3 length equals 15 residues. The ends lost 3 bases at V and 8 bases at J; junction bases unmatched: 9. CDR3 sequence reads: CASSIAAGEGDEQFF. CDR3 coding DNA: TGTGCCAGTAGTATCGCAGCGGGAGAGGGCGATGAGCAGTTCTTC.

The chain links TRBV6-1 to TRBJ2-3; no clear D. Germline V gives CDR1 MNHNS, CDR2 SASEGT. This CDR3 is 12 amino acids long. The V gene lost 7 bases and the J gene lost 4 bases, with 9 bases spanning the gap. CDR3 DNA: TGTGCCAGCAAGAGTCCGGCAGATACGCAGTATTTT. Protein: CASKSPADTQYF.

Remarks on this clone: Other nucleotide sequences from this sample produce the same CDR3. V usage is TRBV28 and J usage is TRBJ2-7; D uncertain. Per the germline V gene, CDR1 is MDHEN and CDR2 is SYDVKM. The V end lost 2 bases, the J end lost 4 bases, and 6 bases lay between the germline ends. The CDR3 runs to 12 residues. The CDR3 loop is CASSLGLYEQYF. Written as DNA, the CDR3 is TGTGCCAGCAGTTTAGGCTTGTACGAGCAGTACTTC.

The V call is TRBV27, the J call TRBJ2-2; 7 nucleotides line up with TRBD2. This CDR3 spans 14 amino acids. Germline loops: CDR1 MNHEY, CDR2 SMNVEV (reference sequence). V was pared by 2 bases and J by 9 bases, with 6 bases of the junction left unmatched. CDR3 amino acids: CASSLGGGTRELFF. The CDR3 DNA reads as TGTGCCAGCAGTTTAGGGGGGGGGACCAGGGAGCTGTTTTTT.

This chain links TRBV6-1 with TRBJ2-7; 7 positions match TRBD1. CDR3 length: 14 amino acids. J was trimmed by 4 bases and V by 6 bases; bases with no gene match: 9. Per germline, CDR1 MNHNS and CDR2 SASEGT. The CDR3 reads CASSSGTAVYEQYF. CDR3 nucleotide sequence: TGTGCCAGCAGCTCCGGGACAGCCGTTTACGAGCAGTACTTC.

The chain joins TRBV15 to TRBJ1-1, with 7 bases fitting TRBD1. Germline V CDR1 and CDR2: LNHNV, YYDKDF (reference sequence). V was pared by 5 bases and J by 8 bases, with 8 bases of the junction left unmatched. The CDR3 has 13 residues. The CDR3 region is CATSRPGGGEAFF. CDR3 DNA: TGTGCCACCAGCCGACCCGGAGGGGGCGAAGCTTTCTTT.

In DNA form, the CDR3 reads TGTGCCAGCAGCCTATGGGAGGGCCAGGATACGCAGTATTTT. Protein: CASSLWEGQDTQYF. J is TRBJ2-3 and V is TRBV7-2, with 7 bases that match TRBD2. Germline CDR1 reads SGHTA; CDR2 reads FQGNSA. This CDR3 has 14 residues. The trim removed 5 bases at V and 6 bases at J, leaving 8 bases unmatched.

V and J are TRBV6-6 and TRBJ1-2; 10 bases agree with TRBD1. Germline trimming cut 5 bases from V and 6 bases from J; bases unmatched to any gene: 12. Germline CDR1 and CDR2: MNHNY and SVGAGI (reference sequence). There are 16 residues in the CDR3. CDR3 loop: CASSATRQGARNGYTF. CDR3 DNA sequence: TGTGCCAGCAGTGCGACGAGACAGGGGGCGCGAAATGGCTACACCTTC.

This chain joins TRBV19 and TRBJ1-6, with D hard to call. V was cut by 7 bases and J by 5 bases, with 9 bases left in between. The germline CDR1 and CDR2 sequences are LNHDA and SQIVND (reference sequence). The CDR3 loop spans 13 amino acids. The CDR3 region has the DNA TGTGCCAGTACAGGAATGAATAATTCACCCCTCCACTTT. Translated: CASTGMNNSPLHF.

On this clone itself: Other DNA sequences in the same sample also yield this CDR3. This sequence joins TRBV11-2 and TRBJ2-5, with D perhaps TRBD1 (6 bases). The germline V gene has CDR1 SGHAT and CDR2 FQNNGV. This CDR3 comprises 13 residues. Trimming cost V 1 base and J 4 bases, with 7 bases left between them. CDR3 region: CASSLGGRETQYF. The CDR3 coding sequence is TGTGCCAGCAGCTTAGGGGGGCGAGAGACCCAGTACTTC.

The chain is built from TRBV5-1 and TRBJ1-1; D is unresolved. This CDR3 is built from 13 residues. Trimming pared 0 bases from V and 5 bases from J, leaving 8 bases between. The germline V gene encodes CDR1 SGHRS and CDR2 YFSETQ. CDR3 sequence (DNA): TGCGCCAGCAGCTTGGCTAGGGAGACTGAAGCTTTCTTT. Protein: CASSLARETEAFF.

This chain connects TRBV12-5 to TRBJ2-5; 8 bases align to TRBD1. Germline V CDR1 and CDR2: LGHNT, FRNRAP. V lost 0 bases to trimming and J lost 4 bases; unmatched junction nucleotides: 10. The CDR3 extends over 17 amino acids. The CDR3 reads CASGLVSKQGDRETQYF. The CDR3 nucleotides are TGTGCTAGTGGTTTGGTATCGAAACAGGGGGACCGAGAGACCCAGTACTTC. Filled out from reference TRBV12-5 and TRBJ2-5, the complete variable domain reads DARVTQTPRHKVTEMGQEVTMRCQPILGHNTVFWYRQTMMQGLELLAYFRNRAPLDDSGMPKDRFSAEMPDATLATLKIQPSEPRDSAVYFCASGLVSKQGDRETQYFGPGTRLLVL.

The rearrangement joins TRBV6-6 to TRBJ2-1, with 13 bases identical to TRBD2. V lost 10 bases to trimming and J lost 7 bases; unmatched junction nucleotides: 7. The CDR3 totals 14 residues. From germline, CDR1 is MNHNY and CDR2 SVGAGI (reference sequence). The DNA of the CDR3 is TGTGCCACCAGGACTAGCGGGAGTGGAAATGAGCAGTTCTTC. It translates to CATRTSGSGNEQFF.

V is TRBV5-1 and J is TRBJ2-1; D remains ambiguous. The V end lost 4 bases, the J end lost 6 bases, and 5 bases lay between the germline ends. The CDR3 covers 11 residues. CDR1 SGHRS and CDR2 YFSETQ come from the germline V gene. The CDR3, as DNA: TGCGCCAGCAGCGGCTCCAATGAGCAGTTCTTC. This codes for CASSGSNEQFF.

In this sample, this clone turned up once. The CDR3 DNA reads TGTGCCAGCAGATCACAGGGGGCTGGGGAAGAGACCCAGTACTTC. It encodes CASRSQGAGEETQYF. The rearrangement uses TRBV28 and TRBJ2-5; TRBD1 aligns across 9 bases. This CDR3 has 15 amino acids. Germline CDR1 MDHEN, CDR2 SYDVKM. Losses at the gene ends were 6 bases for V and 3 bases for J; bases not matched to a gene: 8.

The V gene is TRBV11-2, the J gene TRBJ2-7, with D possibly matching TRBD2 (5 bases). CDR3 length equals 13 residues. Trimming shortened V by 5 bases and J by 3 bases, and 11 bases separated the two germline ends. Germline assignment: CDR1 SGHAT and CDR2 FQNNGV. The DNA of the CDR3 is TGTGCCAGCAGCCTTAGTCGGGGCTACGAGCAGTACTTC. This codes for CASSLSRGYEQYF.

The chain has TRBV19 and TRBJ2-7; weak D call: TRBD1 (6 bases). The germline V gene encodes CDR1 LNHDA and CDR2 SQIVND (reference sequence). V lost 5 bases and J 3 bases, leaving 20 bases between the germline ends. The CDR3 is made up of 16 amino acids. CDR3 amino acids: CASSPSFPRTDYEQYF. The CDR3 DNA sequence: TGTGCCAGTAGTCCCTCCTTCCCGCGGACAGACTACGAGCAGTACTTC.

V and J are TRBV5-1 and TRBJ2-1; 14 bases are shared with TRBD2. Germline V gene lookup returns CDR1 SGHRS and CDR2 YFSETQ. V dropped 4 bases and J dropped 7; count of bases not matched to a gene: 4. The CDR3 totals 15 residues. CDR3 in DNA: TGCGCCAGCAGCACCCGGACTAGCGGGAGGAATGAGCAGTTCTTC. The encoded protein is CASSTRTSGRNEQFF.

The J gene is TRBJ2-7, the V gene TRBV30, with D uncertain. Between the trimmed V and J ends, which lost 4 bases and 0 bases, there was a span of 10 bases. The CDR3 runs 13 residues. Looked up from germline, CDR1 is GTSNPN and CDR2 is SVGIG (reference sequence). The CDR3 sequence: CAWTVPSSYEQYF. The CDR3 DNA follows: TGTGCCTGGACGGTCCCGAGCTCCTACGAGCAGTACTTC.

Notes on this clone: Additional DNA sequences in this sample encode the identical CDR3. The chain joins TRBV11-2 to TRBJ2-1; TRBD2 might be the D (6 bases). Per germline, CDR1 SGHAT and CDR2 FQNNGV. The CDR3 sequence is 15 residues long. V was pared by 1 base and J by 0 bases, with 7 bases between. The CDR3 is CASSLVGGSYNEQFF. DNA for the CDR3: TGTGCCAGCAGCTTAGTGGGGGGCTCCTACAATGAGCAGTTCTTC.

V and J are TRBV27 and TRBJ1-4; D unresolved. Germline loops: CDR1 MNHEY, CDR2 SMNVEV (reference sequence). The length of the CDR3 is 14 residues. Trimming left V 3 bases short and J 4 bases short, with 9 bases between. The CDR3 loop reads CASSFSQVNEKLFF. Here the CDR3 DNA reads TGTGCCAGCAGTTTCAGTCAGGTTAATGAAAAACTGTTTTTT.

In the case of this clone: Other DNA sequences in the same sample also yield this CDR3. V gene TRBV13 combines with J gene TRBJ2-5; 7 bases agree with TRBD1. The J call may be in error: the DNA end matches TRBJ2-7 better. The CDR3 totals 14 residues. In germline, CDR1 is PRHDT, CDR2 FYEKMQ (reference sequence). CDR3 coding DNA: TGTGCCAGCAGCCCGCCCGACAGGGCCTACGAGCAGTACTTC. It translates to CASSPPDRAYEQYF.

CDR3 amino acids: CASSVGAGGDTQYF. DNA of the CDR3: TGTGCCAGCAGCGTAGGGGCGGGAGGAGATACGCAGTATTTT. The rearrangement links TRBV9 to TRBJ2-3; the match to TRBD2 covers 8 bases. The CDR3 contains 14 residues. V shed 0 bases and J 5 bases; nucleotides not matched to a gene: 2. Germline V gene lookup returns CDR1 SGDLS and CDR2 YYNGEE.

V is TRBV27 and J is TRBJ2-5; 13 nucleotides match TRBD2. With V trimmed by 6 bases and J by 2 bases, 12 bases remained unmatched. Germline loops: CDR1 MNHEY, CDR2 SMNVEV (reference sequence). The CDR3 is 18 residues long. Written as DNA, the CDR3 is TGTGCCAGCAGACCCGGGGGACTAGCGGGATGGAGGCAAGAGACCCAGTACTTC. It yields the protein CASRPGGLAGWRQETQYF.

This chain links TRBV7-2 with TRBJ1-1; D is unclear. Trimming left V 2 bases short and J 7 bases short, with 8 bases between. CDR3 size: 12 residues. Germline-derived CDR1 and CDR2 are SGHTA and FQGNSA. The CDR3 region has the DNA TGTGCCAGCAGCTTATTTTTGAGTGAAGCTTTCTTT. Residues: CASSLFLSEAFF.

V and J are TRBV21-1 and TRBJ2-1; no DNA check was done on the table's D call, TRBD2. TRBV21-1 is given as a pseudogene. This CDR3 is built from 14 residues. CDR3 residues: CASSKDETKNEQFF. The CDR3, as DNA: TGTGCCAGCAGCAAAGATGAGACTAAGAATGAGCAGTTCTTC.

This clone was found a few times. V gene TRBV28 combines with J gene TRBJ2-3, with a weak D call TRBD2 (10 bases). The V end lost 7 bases, the J end lost 11 bases, and 25 bases lay between the germline ends. From germline, CDR1 is MDHEN and CDR2 SYDVKM. This CDR3 region has 15 residues. CDR3 amino acids: CASNSPGQGLAKQYF. As DNA, the CDR3 is TGTGCCAGCAATTCCCCGGGACAGGGACTAGCGAAGCAGTATTTT.

This clone was counted a few times. The chain links TRBV6-1 to TRBJ1-1; a possible D gene is TRBD1 (5 bases). V was clipped by 7 bases and J by 5 bases, with 8 bases between them. In germline, CDR1 is MNHNS, CDR2 SASEGT. This CDR3 spans 11 amino acids. The CDR3: CASKRQTEAFF. CDR3 sequence (DNA): TGTGCCAGCAAGAGACAGACTGAAGCTTTCTTT.